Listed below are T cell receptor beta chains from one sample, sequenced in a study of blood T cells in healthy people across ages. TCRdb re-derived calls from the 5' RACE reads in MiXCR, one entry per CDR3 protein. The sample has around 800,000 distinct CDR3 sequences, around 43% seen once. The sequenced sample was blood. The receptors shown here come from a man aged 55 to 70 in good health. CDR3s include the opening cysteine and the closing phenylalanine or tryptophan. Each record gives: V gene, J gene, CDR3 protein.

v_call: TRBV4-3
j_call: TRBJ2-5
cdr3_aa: CASSQGGAGEETQYF

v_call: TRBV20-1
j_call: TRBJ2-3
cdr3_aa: CSARITGLIPDTQYF

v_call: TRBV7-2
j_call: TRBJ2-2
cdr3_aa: CASSDDRGRAGELFF

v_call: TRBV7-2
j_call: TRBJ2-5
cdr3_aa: CAGREGRLETQYF

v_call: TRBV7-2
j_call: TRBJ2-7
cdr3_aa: CASSLVASSSDYEQYF

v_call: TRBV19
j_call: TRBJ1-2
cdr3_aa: CASSIHPGGDYGYTF

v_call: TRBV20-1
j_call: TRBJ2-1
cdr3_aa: CSAASDNEQFF

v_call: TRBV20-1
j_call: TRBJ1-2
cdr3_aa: CSAYLGQSNYGYTF

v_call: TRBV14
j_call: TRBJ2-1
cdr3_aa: CASSQDLNANNEQFF

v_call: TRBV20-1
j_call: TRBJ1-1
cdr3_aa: CSVPRGFNTEAFF

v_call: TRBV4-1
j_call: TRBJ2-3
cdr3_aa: CASSQAEGTDTQYF

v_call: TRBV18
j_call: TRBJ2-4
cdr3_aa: CASSPDGVAKNMQYF

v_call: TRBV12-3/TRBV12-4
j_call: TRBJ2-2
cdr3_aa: CASSFSSGPGELFF

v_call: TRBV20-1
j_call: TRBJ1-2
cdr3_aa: CSARTNPGTGGFMNYGYTF

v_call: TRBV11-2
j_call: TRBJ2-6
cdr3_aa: CASSPRGQTLEGANVLTF

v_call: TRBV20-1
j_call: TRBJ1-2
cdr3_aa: CSAMRQGASGAYTF

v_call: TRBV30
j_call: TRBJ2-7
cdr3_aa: CARGFGYEQYF

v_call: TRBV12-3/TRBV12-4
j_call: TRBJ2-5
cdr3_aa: CASRSTVETQYF

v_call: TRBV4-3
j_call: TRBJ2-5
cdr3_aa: CASSQDHLGPETQYF

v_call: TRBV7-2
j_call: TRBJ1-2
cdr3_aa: CASSGDRGQGGYTF

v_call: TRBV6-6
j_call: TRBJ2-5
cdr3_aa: CASSHRGGRGQEAQYF

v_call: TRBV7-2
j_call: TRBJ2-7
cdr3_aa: CASSLGRAMGAGEQYF

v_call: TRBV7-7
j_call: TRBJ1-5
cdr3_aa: CASGQGFSNQPQHF

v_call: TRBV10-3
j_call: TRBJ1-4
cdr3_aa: CAISEYRVTATNEKLFF

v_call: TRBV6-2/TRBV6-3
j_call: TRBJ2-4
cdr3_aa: CASLSGGVGKNIQYF

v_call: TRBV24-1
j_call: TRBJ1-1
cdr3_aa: CATSGTGGNTEAFF

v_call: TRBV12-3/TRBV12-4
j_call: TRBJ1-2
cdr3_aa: CASSLGATDGYTF

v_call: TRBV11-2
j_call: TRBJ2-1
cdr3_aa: CASRGVKTETSGGESSYNEQFF

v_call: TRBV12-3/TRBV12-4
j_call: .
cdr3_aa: CASRPSGAGETQYF

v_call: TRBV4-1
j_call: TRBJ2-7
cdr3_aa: CASSQEPGLSWAQYF

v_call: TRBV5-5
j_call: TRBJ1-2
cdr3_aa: CASSERGRSYGYTF

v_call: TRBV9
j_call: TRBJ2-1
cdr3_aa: CASSPSTLAGYDEQFF